The 15 T cell receptor beta chains reported below all come from one sample, sequenced in a study of blood T cell repertoires in COVID-19. Sequencing used immunoSEQ multiplex PCR; TCRdb keeps in-frame clones, though not all of them. The data show under 20,000 clones, more than 75% seen once. The sequenced sample consisted of peripheral blood. Source of these receptors: a human donor in a cohort sampled during active COVID-19.

V and J are TRBV5-1 and TRBJ2-3; 7 bases are a match to TRBD2. The CDR3 consists of 14 residues. Germline CDR1 SGHRS, CDR2 YFSETQ. V shed 4 bases and J 0 bases; nucleotides not matched to a gene: 2. CDR3: CASSEGGSTDTQYF. In DNA form, the CDR3 reads TGCGCCAGCAGCGAGGGAGGGAGCACAGATACGCAGTATTTT.

CDR3 amino acids: CASTSRGRDETQYF. As DNA, the CDR3 is TGTGCCAGCACCTCGCGAGGCAGGGATGAGACCCAGTACTTC. This chain links TRBV7-2 with TRBJ2-5, with D possibly being TRBD1 (5 bases). Looked up from germline, CDR1 is SGHTA and CDR2 is FQGNSA. V was clipped by 7 bases and J by 5 bases, with 17 bases between them. The CDR3 is 14 residues long.

V is TRBV29-1 and J is TRBJ2-7; TRBD1 agrees at 7 bases. J lost 4 bases, V lost 7 bases, and 7 bases had no gene match. The CDR3 contains 12 residues. Per the germline V gene, CDR1 is SQVTM and CDR2 is ANQGSEA. DNA for the CDR3: TGCAGCGCCAAGACAGGGTTTTACGAGCAGTACTTC. Translation: CSAKTGFYEQYF.

V is TRBV27 and J is TRBJ2-1; tentative D call: TRBD2 (5 bases). CDR1 and CDR2 from the germline V gene are MNHEY and SMNVEV (reference sequence). The CDR3 totals 14 residues. Trimming left V 3 bases short and J 6 bases short, with 12 bases between. The CDR3 DNA sequence: TGTGCCAGCAGTTTTGAGAGGGCCACCAATGAGCAGTTCTTC. Translating gives CASSFERATNEQFF.

The V gene is TRBV28, the J gene TRBJ2-3; D may be TRBD2 (5 bases). This CDR3 is built from 15 residues. V was cut by 2 bases and J by 10 bases, with 19 bases left in between. The germline CDR1 and CDR2 sequences are MDHEN and SYDVKM. The CDR3 region has the DNA TGTGCCAGCAGTTTAGCGTCCCTCCCGAGGGTCGCGCAGTATTTT. It specifies CASSLASLPRVAQYF.

The chain combines TRBV19 with TRBJ1-1; tentative D call: TRBD1 (6 bases). V was shortened by 6 bases and J by 6 bases, with 14 bases between the two germline ends. CDR3 size: 13 residues. Germline lookup yields CDR1 LNHDA and CDR2 SQIVND (reference sequence). The CDR3 protein is CASREQGRSEAFF. The CDR3 DNA sequence: TGTGCCAGTAGGGAACAGGGCAGATCTGAAGCTTTCTTT.

This sequence joins TRBV5-4 and TRBJ1-6; D unclear. This CDR3 is built from 16 residues. The germline CDR1 and CDR2 sequences are SGHNT and YYREEE (reference sequence). V was trimmed by 0 bases and J by 7 bases, leaving 14 bases between them. DNA for the CDR3: TGTGCCAGCAGCTTGGATCAGGCGCGGGGAAATTCACCCCTCCACTTT. It encodes CASSLDQARGNSPLHF.

This rearrangement joins TRBV28 to TRBJ1-2; D possibly corresponds to TRBD1 (5 bases). V lost 5 bases and J lost 8, with 15 bases in between. Germline CDR1 reads MDHEN; CDR2 reads SYDVKM. The CDR3 is 13 amino acids. Written as DNA, the CDR3 is TGTGCCAGCAGTCTCAGGGTCATGGGGGGCTACACCTTC. The encoded protein is CASSLRVMGGYTF.

This chain uses TRBV13 with TRBJ2-1, with 7 bases matching TRBD2. V shed 5 bases and J 5 bases; nucleotides not matched to a gene: 3. Germline CDR1 PRHDT, CDR2 FYEKMQ (reference sequence). The length of the CDR3 is 13 residues. This CDR3 reads CASSRLAHNEQFF. The CDR3 region has the DNA TGTGCCAGCAGCCGACTAGCCCACAATGAGCAGTTCTTC. The complete variable domain, with remaining parts taken from reference TRBV13 and TRBJ2-1, reads AAGVIQSPRHLIKEKRETATLKCYPIPRHDTVYWYQQGPGQDPQFLISFYEKMQSDKGSIPDRFSAQQFSDYHSELNMSSLELGDSALYFCASSRLAHNEQFFGPGTRLTVL.

This chain links TRBV11-2 with TRBJ2-3; D not resolved. Deletions cut 3 bases from V and 2 bases from J, with 6 bases between. This CDR3 comprises 13 residues. Germline CDR1 reads SGHAT; CDR2 reads FQNNGV. The CDR3, as DNA: TGTGCCAGCAGCTTCTACCTCACAGATACGCAGTATTTT. Its translation is CASSFYLTDTQYF. Full variable domain (outside the CDR3, taken from reference TRBV11-2 and TRBJ2-3): EAGVAQSPRYKIIEKRQSVAFWCNPISGHATLYWYQQILGQGPKLLIQFQNNGVVDDSQLPKDRFSAERLKGVDSTLKIQPAKLEDSAVYLCASSFYLTDTQYFGPGTRLTVL.

V is TRBV7-6 and J is TRBJ2-2, with 8 nucleotides matching TRBD2. The CDR3 spans 15 residues. CDR1 and CDR2 (germline): SGHVS, FNYEAQ. With V trimmed by 5 bases and J by 1 base, 3 bases remained unmatched. CDR3 loop: CASSPTSVNTGELFF. DNA of the CDR3: TGTGCCAGCAGCCCGACTAGCGTGAACACCGGGGAGCTGTTTTTT.

V is TRBV6-5 and J is TRBJ1-2; 7 nucleotides match TRBD1. After removal of 4 bases from V and 4 bases from J, the junction contained 9 bases not matched to a gene. This CDR3 region has 15 residues. The germline CDR1 and CDR2 sequences are MNHEY and SVGAGI. The CDR3 region has the DNA TGTGCCAGCAGTTCCGGTGGGAACAGGGGCTATGGCTACACCTTC. This sequence encodes CASSSGGNRGYGYTF.

The chain carries TRBV9 and TRBJ1-1, with 8 bases identical to TRBD1. Germline lookup yields CDR1 SGDLS and CDR2 YYNGEE. V gave up 3 bases and J gave up 5 bases; unmatched junction bases: 6. The length of the CDR3 is 14 residues. CDR3 loop: CASSAQGAETEAFF. The DNA of the CDR3 is TGTGCCAGCAGCGCCCAGGGGGCGGAAACTGAAGCTTTCTTT.

The DNA of the CDR3 is TGTGCCAGCAGCTTGTGGCCAGAGAATCCGGGGGGCTACACCTTC. As protein: CASSLWPENPGGYTF. The rearrangement links TRBV5-6 to TRBJ1-2, with no clear D. Germline assignment: CDR1 SGHDT and CDR2 YYEEEE. The CDR3 extends over 15 amino acids. With 1 base removed from V and 8 bases from J, the gap between germline ends came to 18 bases.

The chain links TRBV5-1 to TRBJ2-3, with a tentative D call TRBD1 (6 bases). The germline V and J ends were trimmed by 4 bases and 4 bases, with 16 bases remaining between them. CDR3 size: 15 residues. CDR1 is SGHRS, CDR2 YFSETQ, per germline. CDR3 sequence (DNA): TGCGCCAGCAGCCCCGGGACCACAGGGTCAGATACGCAGTATTTT. Residues: CASSPGTTGSDTQYF.